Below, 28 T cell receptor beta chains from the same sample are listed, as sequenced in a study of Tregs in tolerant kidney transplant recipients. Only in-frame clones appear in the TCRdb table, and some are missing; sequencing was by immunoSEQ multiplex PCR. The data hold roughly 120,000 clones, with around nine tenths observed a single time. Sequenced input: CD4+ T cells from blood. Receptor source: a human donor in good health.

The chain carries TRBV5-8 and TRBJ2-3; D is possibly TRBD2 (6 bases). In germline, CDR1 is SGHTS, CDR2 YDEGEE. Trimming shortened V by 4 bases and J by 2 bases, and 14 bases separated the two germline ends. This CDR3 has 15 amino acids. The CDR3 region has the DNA TGTGCCAGCAGCCGGGGGAAAATGTTCACAGATACGCAGTATTTT. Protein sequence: CASSRGKMFTDTQYF.

CDR3 DNA: TGCAGCGGGACAGGGAGATCCTACGAGCAGTACTTC. Translated, it gives CSGTGRSYEQYF. The gene calls are TRBV29-1 and TRBJ2-7, with TRBD1 matching over 8 bases. Germline CDR1 SQVTM, CDR2 ANQGSEA. CDR3 length: 12 amino acids. The V gene end was trimmed by 7 bases and the J gene end by 1 base; junction bases not matched to a gene: 3.

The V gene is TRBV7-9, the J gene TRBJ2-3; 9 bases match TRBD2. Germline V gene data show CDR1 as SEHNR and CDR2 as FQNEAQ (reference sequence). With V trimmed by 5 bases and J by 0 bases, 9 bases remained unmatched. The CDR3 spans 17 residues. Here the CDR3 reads CASSHGLAGPSTDTQYF. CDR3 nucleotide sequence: TGTGCCAGCAGCCACGGGCTAGCGGGACCGAGCACAGATACGCAGTATTTT.

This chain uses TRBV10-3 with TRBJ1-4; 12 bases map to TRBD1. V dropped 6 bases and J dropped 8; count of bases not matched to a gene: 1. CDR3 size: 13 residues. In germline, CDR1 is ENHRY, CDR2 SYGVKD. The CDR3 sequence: CAIRGTGGEKLFF. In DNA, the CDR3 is TGTGCCATCAGGGGGACAGGGGGCGAAAAACTGTTTTTT.

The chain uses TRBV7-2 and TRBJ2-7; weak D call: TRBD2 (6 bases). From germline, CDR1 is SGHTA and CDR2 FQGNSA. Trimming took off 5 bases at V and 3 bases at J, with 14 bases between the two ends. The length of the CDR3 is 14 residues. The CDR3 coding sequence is TGTGCCAGCAGCGGGGCCGCGGGGATCTACGAGCAGTACTTC. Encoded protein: CASSGAAGIYEQYF.

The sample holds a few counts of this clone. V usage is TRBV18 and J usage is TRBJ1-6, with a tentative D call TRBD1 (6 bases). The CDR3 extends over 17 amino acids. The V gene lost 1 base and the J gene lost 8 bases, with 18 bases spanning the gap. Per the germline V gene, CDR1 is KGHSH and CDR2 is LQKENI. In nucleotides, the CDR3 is TGTGCCAGCTCACCACGGACCGGGGGCTCGGGGGATTCACCCCTCCACTTT. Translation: CASSPRTGGSGDSPLHF.

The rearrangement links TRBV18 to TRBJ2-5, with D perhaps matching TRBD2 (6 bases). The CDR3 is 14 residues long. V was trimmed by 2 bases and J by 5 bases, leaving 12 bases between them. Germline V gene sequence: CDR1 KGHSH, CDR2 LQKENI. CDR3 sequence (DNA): TGTGCCAGCTCACCAGGGGACTCCGGCGAGACCCAGTACTTC. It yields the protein CASSPGDSGETQYF.

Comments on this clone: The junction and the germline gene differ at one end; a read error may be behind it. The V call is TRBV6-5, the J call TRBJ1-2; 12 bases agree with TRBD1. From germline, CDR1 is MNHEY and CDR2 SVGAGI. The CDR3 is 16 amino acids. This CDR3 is CASSSSGTGGLIGHTF. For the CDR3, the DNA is TGTGCCAGCAGTTCGTCCGGGACAGGGGGCCTTATTGGCCACACCTTC.

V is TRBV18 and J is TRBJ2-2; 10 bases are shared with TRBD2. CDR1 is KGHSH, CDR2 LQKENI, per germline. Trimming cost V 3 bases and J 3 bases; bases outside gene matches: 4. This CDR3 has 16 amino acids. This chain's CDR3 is CASSPLGTSDTGELFF. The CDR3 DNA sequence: TGTGCCAGCTCACCTCTTGGGACTAGCGACACCGGGGAGCTGTTTTTT.

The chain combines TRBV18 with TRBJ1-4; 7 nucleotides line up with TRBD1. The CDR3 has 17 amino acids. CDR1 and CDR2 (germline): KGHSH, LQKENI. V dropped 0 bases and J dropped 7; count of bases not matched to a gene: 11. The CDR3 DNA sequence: TGTGCCAGCTCACCACCGATCCGCGACAGGGAAGCTGAAAAACTGTTTTTT. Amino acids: CASSPPIRDREAEKLFF.

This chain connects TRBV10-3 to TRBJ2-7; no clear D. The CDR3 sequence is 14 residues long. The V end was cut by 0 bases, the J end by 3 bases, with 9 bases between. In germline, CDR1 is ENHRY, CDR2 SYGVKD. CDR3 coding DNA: TGTGCCATCAGTGAGTCGACCAGGTACTACGAGCAGTACTTC. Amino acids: CAISESTRYYEQYF.

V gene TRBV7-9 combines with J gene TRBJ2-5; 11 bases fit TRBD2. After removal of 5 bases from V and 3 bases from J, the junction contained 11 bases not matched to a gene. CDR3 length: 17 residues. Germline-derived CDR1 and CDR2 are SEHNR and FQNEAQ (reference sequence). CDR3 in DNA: TGTGCCAGCAGCCGCGCGACTAGCGGGACGCTAAAAGAGACCCAGTACTTC. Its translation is CASSRATSGTLKETQYF.

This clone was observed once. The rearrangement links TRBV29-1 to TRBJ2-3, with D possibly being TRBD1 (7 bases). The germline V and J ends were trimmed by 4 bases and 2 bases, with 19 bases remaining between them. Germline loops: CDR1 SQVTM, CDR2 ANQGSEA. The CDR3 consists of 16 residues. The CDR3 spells CSVGTPAGGYTDTQYF. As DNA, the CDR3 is TGCAGCGTTGGAACCCCGGCAGGGGGGTACACAGATACGCAGTATTTT.

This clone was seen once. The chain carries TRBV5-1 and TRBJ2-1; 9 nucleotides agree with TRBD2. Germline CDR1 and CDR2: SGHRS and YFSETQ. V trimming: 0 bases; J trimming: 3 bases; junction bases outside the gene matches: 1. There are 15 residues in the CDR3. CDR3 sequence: CASSLGSGSYNEQFF. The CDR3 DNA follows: TGCGCCAGCAGCTTGGGTAGCGGGAGCTACAATGAGCAGTTCTTC.

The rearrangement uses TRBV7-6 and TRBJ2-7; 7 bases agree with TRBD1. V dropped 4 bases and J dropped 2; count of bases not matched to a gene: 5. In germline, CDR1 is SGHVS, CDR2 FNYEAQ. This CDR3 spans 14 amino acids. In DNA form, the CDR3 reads TGTGCCAGCAGCTCGACAGGGTCCACCTACGAGCAGTACTTC. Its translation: CASSSTGSTYEQYF.

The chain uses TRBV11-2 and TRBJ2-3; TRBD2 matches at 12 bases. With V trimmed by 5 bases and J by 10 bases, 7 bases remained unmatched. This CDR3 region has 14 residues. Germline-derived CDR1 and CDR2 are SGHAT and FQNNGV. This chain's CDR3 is CASSTQTSGRAQYF. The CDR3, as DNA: TGTGCCAGCAGCACACAGACTAGCGGGAGAGCGCAGTATTTT.

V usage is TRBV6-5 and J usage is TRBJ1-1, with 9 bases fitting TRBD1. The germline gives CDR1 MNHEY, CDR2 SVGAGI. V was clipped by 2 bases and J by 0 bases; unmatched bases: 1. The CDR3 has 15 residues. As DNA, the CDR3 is TGTGCCAGCAGTTACGGGGACAGGGTGAACACTGAAGCTTTCTTT. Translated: CASSYGDRVNTEAFF.

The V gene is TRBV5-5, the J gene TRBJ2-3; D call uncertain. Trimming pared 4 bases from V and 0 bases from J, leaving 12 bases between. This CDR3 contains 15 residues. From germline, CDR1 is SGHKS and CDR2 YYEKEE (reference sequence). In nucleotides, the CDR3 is TGTGCCAGCAGCCCGCTCCGGCCTAGCACAGATACGCAGTATTTT. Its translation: CASSPLRPSTDTQYF.

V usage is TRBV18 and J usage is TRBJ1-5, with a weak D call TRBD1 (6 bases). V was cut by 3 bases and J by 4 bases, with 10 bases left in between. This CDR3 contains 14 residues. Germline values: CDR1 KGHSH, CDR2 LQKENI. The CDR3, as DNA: TGTGCCAGCTCACCGGGCAGGGGAAATCAGCCCCAGCATTTT. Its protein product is CASSPGRGNQPQHF.

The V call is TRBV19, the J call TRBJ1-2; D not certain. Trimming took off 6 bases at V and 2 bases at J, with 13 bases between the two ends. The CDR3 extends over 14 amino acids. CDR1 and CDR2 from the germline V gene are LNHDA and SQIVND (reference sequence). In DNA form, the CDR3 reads TGTGCCAGTAGGAACCTACTCCGAAACTATGGCTACACCTTC. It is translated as CASRNLLRNYGYTF. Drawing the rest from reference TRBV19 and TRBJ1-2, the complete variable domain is DGGITQSPKYLFRKEGQNVTLSCEQNLNHDAMYWYRQDPGQGLRLIYYSQIVNDFQKGDIAEGYSVSREKKESFPLTVTSAQKNPTAFYLCASRNLLRNYGYTFGSGTRLTVV.

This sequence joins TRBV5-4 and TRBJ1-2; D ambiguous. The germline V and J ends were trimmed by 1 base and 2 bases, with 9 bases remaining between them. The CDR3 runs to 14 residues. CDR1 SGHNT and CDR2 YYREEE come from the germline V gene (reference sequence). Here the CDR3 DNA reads TGTGCCAGCAGCTTGCTGGGGATAAACTATGGCTACACCTTC. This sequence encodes CASSLLGINYGYTF.

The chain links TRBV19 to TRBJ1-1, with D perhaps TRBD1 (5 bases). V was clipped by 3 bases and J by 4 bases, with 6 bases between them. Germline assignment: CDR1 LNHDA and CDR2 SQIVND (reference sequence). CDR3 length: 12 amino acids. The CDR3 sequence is CASSMGGTEAFF. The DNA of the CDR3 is TGTGCCAGTAGTATGGGGGGCACTGAAGCTTTCTTT.

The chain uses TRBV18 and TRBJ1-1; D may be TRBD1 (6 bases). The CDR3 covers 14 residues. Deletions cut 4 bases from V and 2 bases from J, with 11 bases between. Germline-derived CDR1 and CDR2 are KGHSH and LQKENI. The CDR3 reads CASSLLDSNTEAFF. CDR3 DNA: TGTGCCAGCTCACTCCTGGACAGCAACACTGAAGCTTTCTTT. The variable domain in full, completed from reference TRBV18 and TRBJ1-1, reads NAGVMQNPRHLVRRRGQEARLRCSPMKGHSHVYWYRQLPEEGLKFMVYLQKENIIDESGMPKERFSAEFPKEGPSILRIQQVVRGDSAAYFCASSLLDSNTEAFFGQGTRLTVV.

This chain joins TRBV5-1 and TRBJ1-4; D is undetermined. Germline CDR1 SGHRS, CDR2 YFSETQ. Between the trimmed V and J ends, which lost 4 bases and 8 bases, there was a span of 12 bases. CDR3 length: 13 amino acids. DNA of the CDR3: TGCGCCAGCAGCCTAGGGTGGGGAGAAAAACTGTTTTTT. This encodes CASSLGWGEKLFF.

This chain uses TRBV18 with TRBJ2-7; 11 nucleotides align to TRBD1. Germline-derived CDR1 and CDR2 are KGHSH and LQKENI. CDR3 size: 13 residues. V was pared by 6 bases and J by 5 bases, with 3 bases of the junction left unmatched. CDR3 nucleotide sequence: TGTGCCAGCTCTCGGACAGGGGGCGACGAGCAGTACTTC. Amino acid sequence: CASSRTGGDEQYF.

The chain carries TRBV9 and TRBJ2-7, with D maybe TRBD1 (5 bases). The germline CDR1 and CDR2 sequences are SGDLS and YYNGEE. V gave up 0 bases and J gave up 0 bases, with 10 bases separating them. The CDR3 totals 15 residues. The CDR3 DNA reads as TGTGCCAGCAGCGTAGCAGACAGTTACTCCTACGAGCAGTACTTC. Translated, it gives CASSVADSYSYEQYF.

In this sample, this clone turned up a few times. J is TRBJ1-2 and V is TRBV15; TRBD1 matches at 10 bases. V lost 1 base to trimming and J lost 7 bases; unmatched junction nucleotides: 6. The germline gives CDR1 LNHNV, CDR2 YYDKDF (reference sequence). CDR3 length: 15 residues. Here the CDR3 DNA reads TGTGCCACCAGCAGAGGGGACAGGGGATTCGGTGGCTACACCTTC. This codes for CATSRGDRGFGGYTF.

The CDR3 region has the DNA TGTGCCAGTGGGGGGCAAGGCAAAAACATTCAGTACTTC. It encodes CASGGQGKNIQYF. The chain combines TRBV6-6 with TRBJ2-4; D could derive from TRBD1 or TRBD2 (6 bases each). V was cut by 9 bases and J by 3 bases, with 12 bases left in between. This CDR3 has 13 amino acids. The germline CDR1 and CDR2 sequences are MNHNY and SVGAGI (reference sequence).